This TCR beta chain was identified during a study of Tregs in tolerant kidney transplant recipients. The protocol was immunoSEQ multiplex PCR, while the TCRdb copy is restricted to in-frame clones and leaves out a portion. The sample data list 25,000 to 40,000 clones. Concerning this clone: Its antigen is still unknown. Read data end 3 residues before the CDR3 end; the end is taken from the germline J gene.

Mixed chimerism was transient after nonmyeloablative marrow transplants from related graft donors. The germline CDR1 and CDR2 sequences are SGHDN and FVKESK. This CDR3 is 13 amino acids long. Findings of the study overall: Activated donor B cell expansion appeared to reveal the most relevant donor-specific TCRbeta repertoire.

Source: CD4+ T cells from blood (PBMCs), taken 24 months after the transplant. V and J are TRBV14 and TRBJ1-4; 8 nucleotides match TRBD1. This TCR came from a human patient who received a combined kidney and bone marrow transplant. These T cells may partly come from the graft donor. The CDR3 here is CASSPRTGRKLFF. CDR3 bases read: TGTGCCAGCAGCCCTAGGACAGGGCGGAAA.